These 27 T cell receptor beta chains share one sample of origin, sequenced in a study of blood T cell repertoires in COVID-19. Here immunoSEQ multiplex PCR was the method, and the copy in TCRdb shows in-frame clones only, minus some. The sample holds 45,000 to 50,000 clones; over 80% are singletons and the top ten take 6% to 7.5%. The specimen was peripheral blood. The receptors here all came from a man aged 60 to 69 with active COVID-19.

The chain combines TRBV7-9 with TRBJ1-2; 8 nucleotides match TRBD1. The length of the CDR3 is 18 residues. Germline V gene lookup returns CDR1 SEHNR and CDR2 FQNEAQ (reference sequence). The J segment lost 8 bases and the V segment lost 5 bases, leaving 22 bases of the junction unmatched. The DNA of the CDR3 is TGTGCCAGCAGCCGGGGGGCCCTGGACAGGGACCAATTGGGGGGCTACACCTTC. It encodes CASSRGALDRDQLGGYTF. The full variable domain, completed using reference TRBV7-9 and TRBJ1-2, is DTGVSQNPRHKITKRGQNVTFRCDPISEHNRLYWYRQTLGQGPEFLTYFQNEAQLEKSRLLSDRFSAERPKGSFSTLEIQRTEQGDSAMYLCASSRGALDRDQLGGYTFGSGTRLTVV.

The rearrangement uses TRBV2 and TRBJ2-3; TRBD2 might be the D (6 bases). Germline loops: CDR1 SNHLY, CDR2 FYNNEI. V shed 6 bases and J shed 0 bases, with 13 bases lying between them. This CDR3 is built from 15 residues. The CDR3 DNA sequence: TGTGCCAGCAGGTCTCTAGCGCGGAGCACAGATACGCAGTATTTT. Protein sequence: CASRSLARSTDTQYF.

The chain couples TRBV6-5 to TRBJ2-7; 8 nucleotides line up with TRBD2. This CDR3 is 15 amino acids long. Germline values: CDR1 MNHEY, CDR2 SVGAGI. The V segment lost 6 bases and the J segment 2 bases; nucleotides outside the gene matches: 9. CDR3 region: CASSPSSRGAYEQYF. In nucleotides, the CDR3 is TGTGCCAGCAGCCCCTCCTCGCGGGGGGCCTACGAGCAGTACTTC.

This sequence joins TRBV6-9 and TRBJ2-2; TRBD2 is a possible D gene (6 bases). The CDR3 contains 20 residues. Germline V gene lookup returns CDR1 MNHGY and CDR2 SVAAGI. Trimming stripped 7 bases from V and 6 bases from J, with 33 bases between. The CDR3, as DNA: TGTGCCAGCATAAATACCCCTCGGTGGTGTCTAGCGATTGCGGCCGGGGAGCTGTTTTTT. It translates to CASINTPRWCLAIAAGELFF.

This sequence joins TRBV14 and TRBJ2-1; 11 bases are shared with TRBD2. Per the germline V gene, CDR1 is SGHDN and CDR2 is FVKESK. Losses at the gene ends were 3 bases for V and 9 bases for J; bases not matched to a gene: 16. The CDR3 length is 18 residues. CDR3 sequence (DNA): TGTGCCAGCAGCCACATCCGTACGGTTAGCGGGGGGGCCGGTGAGCAGTTCTTC. This codes for CASSHIRTVSGGAGEQFF.

DNA for the CDR3: TGTGCCAGCAGTCGATCGACAGGGCAACACACCGGGGAGCTGTTTTTT. It yields the protein CASSRSTGQHTGELFF. The V and J genes are TRBV4-2 and TRBJ2-2, with TRBD1 identical over 7 bases. The CDR3 is 16 residues long. After removal of 6 bases from V and 3 bases from J, the junction contained 10 bases not matched to a gene. Germline assignment: CDR1 LGHNA and CDR2 YNFKEQ.

The chain joins TRBV29-1 to TRBJ2-7; 7 nucleotides align to TRBD1. CDR1 and CDR2 from the germline V gene are SQVTM and ANQGSEA. V dropped 8 bases and J dropped 0; count of bases not matched to a gene: 13. The CDR3 is 15 residues long. The CDR3 protein is CSYSSGTVGSYEQYF. CDR3 nucleotides: TGCAGCTATAGTTCCGGGACAGTGGGCTCCTACGAGCAGTACTTC.

DNA for the CDR3: TGTGCCTGTTCTACAGGGCGGTACGAGCAGTACTTC. It codes for CACSTGRYEQYF. The chain uses TRBV2 and TRBJ2-7, with D possibly TRBD1 on 6 matching bases. V lost 11 bases to trimming and J lost 4 bases, with 15 bases between them. CDR1 SNHLY and CDR2 FYNNEI come from the germline V gene. The CDR3 runs 12 residues.

V and J are TRBV19 and TRBJ1-1; 9 bases align to TRBD1. Germline CDR1 is LNHDA and CDR2 is SQIVND (reference sequence). V lost 7 bases and J lost 4; bases outside the gene matches: 4. The CDR3 has 13 residues. The CDR3 sequence is CASKTGGGTEAFF. CDR3 DNA: TGTGCCAGTAAGACAGGGGGGGGCACTGAAGCTTTCTTT.

The chain employs TRBV4-2 and TRBJ1-5, with 9 nucleotides matching TRBD1. The CDR3 is 16 residues long. With V trimmed by 1 base and J by 3 bases, 4 bases remained unmatched. Germline loops: CDR1 LGHNA, CDR2 YNFKEQ. The CDR3 is CASSQGGTGFNQPQHF. CDR3 sequence (DNA): TGTGCCAGCAGCCAAGGAGGGACAGGGTTCAATCAGCCCCAGCATTTT.

This clone was seen just once. This sample includes further DNA sequences coding for the same CDR3. The rearrangement uses TRBV7-9 and TRBJ1-4; maybe TRBD1 (6 bases). This CDR3 has 15 residues. Germline CDR1 reads SEHNR; CDR2 reads FQNEAQ (reference sequence). With 6 bases removed from V and 0 bases from J, the gap between germline ends came to 11 bases. CDR3 sequence (DNA): TGTGCCAGCAGTCTGACAGGAACAACTAATGAAAAACTGTTTTTT. Amino acids: CASSLTGTTNEKLFF.

The rearrangement joins TRBV5-1 to TRBJ1-4; no definite D call. Trimming stripped 5 bases from V and 7 bases from J, with 21 bases between. The CDR3 sequence is 16 residues long. Germline V gives CDR1 SGHRS, CDR2 YFSETQ. The CDR3 region has the DNA TGCGCCAGCAGTTCTGCCGACGGGAGAGCCCTTGAAAAACTGTTTTTT. This translates into CASSSADGRALEKLFF.

The chain combines TRBV7-9 with TRBJ1-6, with D possibly TRBD1 on 6 matching bases. V shed 4 bases and J shed 4 bases, with 14 bases lying between them. This CDR3 contains 16 residues. Germline values: CDR1 SEHNR, CDR2 FQNEAQ (reference sequence). The CDR3 here is CASSSGTYSYNSPLHF. In DNA, the CDR3 is TGTGCCAGCAGCTCCGGGACATATTCTTATAATTCACCCCTCCACTTT.

This sequence joins TRBV9 and TRBJ2-4, with D possibly TRBD1 on 5 matching bases. The CDR3 extends over 16 amino acids. CDR1 and CDR2 from the germline V gene are SGDLS and YYNGEE. Deletions cut 4 bases from V and 1 base from J, with 15 bases between. The CDR3 here is CASSPLGHPAKNIQYF. CDR3 sequence (DNA): TGTGCCAGCAGCCCCCTCGGACATCCGGCCAAAAACATTCAGTACTTC.

This chain joins TRBV3-1 (or the pseudogene TRBV3-2) and TRBJ2-1; 11 bases are a match to TRBD1. The germline CDR1 and CDR2 sequences are LGHDT and YNNKEL (reference sequence). Germline trimming cut 0 bases from V and 1 base from J; bases unmatched to any gene: 5. This CDR3 is 18 amino acids long. The CDR3 here is CASSQEVGTGGSYNEQFF. As DNA, the CDR3 is TGTGCCAGCAGCCAAGAAGTAGGGACAGGGGGGTCCTACAATGAGCAGTTCTTC.

This chain's CDR3 is CASSPLGRAGAYEQYF. The DNA of the CDR3 is TGTGCCAGCAGCCCGCTCGGGAGGGCCGGGGCCTACGAGCAGTACTTC. The genes are TRBV9 and TRBJ2-7, with TRBD2 matching 8 bases. Per the germline V gene, CDR1 is SGDLS and CDR2 is YYNGEE. Losses at the gene ends were 4 bases for V and 2 bases for J; bases not matched to a gene: 11. The CDR3 is made up of 16 amino acids.

This chain connects TRBV28 to TRBJ1-2; D ambiguous. The CDR3 spans 12 residues. Germline-derived CDR1 and CDR2 are MDHEN and SYDVKM. The V and J ends lost 5 bases and 5 bases respectively, with 9 bases between them. CDR3 loop: CASSGRKYGYTF. For the CDR3, the DNA is TGTGCCAGCAGTGGGAGGAAGTATGGCTACACCTTC.

This CDR3 is CAISVSRDRYYEQYF. DNA for the CDR3: TGTGCCATCAGCGTCTCGAGGGACAGGTACTACGAGCAGTACTTC. The chain combines TRBV10-3 with TRBJ2-7; TRBD1 agrees at 8 bases. With 6 bases clipped from V and 3 bases from J, the junction kept 10 bases outside the gene matches. Germline CDR1 ENHRY, CDR2 SYGVKD. The CDR3 is made up of 15 amino acids.

The rearrangement uses TRBV5-1 and TRBJ1-1; 8 positions match TRBD1. V lost 4 bases to trimming and J lost 7 bases; unmatched junction nucleotides: 6. Germline CDR1 reads SGHRS; CDR2 reads YFSETQ. The CDR3 runs to 13 residues. CDR3 DNA sequence: TGCGCCAGCAGCACCGGACAGGGCGGTGAAGCTTTCTTT. Protein: CASSTGQGGEAFF.

This chain links TRBV27 with TRBJ1-3; D is perhaps TRBD1 (6 bases). V was shortened by 5 bases and J by 2 bases, with 16 bases between the two germline ends. CDR3 length: 16 amino acids. Germline V gene data show CDR1 as MNHEY and CDR2 as SMNVEV (reference sequence). The CDR3 bases are TGTGCCAGCAGTCAAGGACGGGGGGCGGCTGGAAACACCATATATTTT. Amino acid sequence: CASSQGRGAAGNTIYF.

The chain uses TRBV11-2 and TRBJ1-1; 8 positions match TRBD1. From germline, CDR1 is SGHAT and CDR2 FQNNGV. The length of the CDR3 is 16 residues. The J segment lost 0 bases and the V segment lost 5 bases, leaving 8 bases of the junction unmatched. The CDR3 DNA follows: TGTGCCAGCAGCCCAGGACAGGGCCCTTTGAACACTGAAGCTTTCTTT. It codes for CASSPGQGPLNTEAFF.

The rearrangement uses TRBV9 and TRBJ2-1, with D maybe TRBD2 (7 bases). Germline V gene sequence: CDR1 SGDLS, CDR2 YYNGEE. Trimming took off 2 bases at V and 0 bases at J, with 21 bases between the two ends. CDR3 length: 19 amino acids. CDR3 protein: CASSVGRGEGGFSYNEQFF. For the CDR3, the DNA is TGTGCCAGCAGCGTCGGAAGGGGGGAGGGAGGGTTCTCCTACAATGAGCAGTTCTTC.

This rearrangement joins TRBV15 to TRBJ2-5; 9 bases are shared with TRBD2. This CDR3 has 15 amino acids. The germline V gene has CDR1 LNHNV and CDR2 YYDKDF (reference sequence). V shed 5 bases and J 4 bases; nucleotides not matched to a gene: 8. The CDR3 region is CATSVGLANLETQYF. The CDR3 DNA reads as TGTGCCACCAGCGTTGGACTAGCGAATTTAGAGACCCAGTACTTC. Variable domain in full (rest from reference TRBV15 and TRBJ2-5): DAMVIQNPRYQVTQFGKPVTLSCSQTLNHNVMYWYQQKSSQAPKLLFHYYDKDFNNEADTPDNFQSRRPNTSFCFLDIRSPGLGDTAMYLCATSVGLANLETQYFGPGTRLLVL.

The CDR3 DNA sequence: TGTGCCAGCAGCTTTAATGACAGGGTTGGTGGAGCTTTCTTT. Translated: CASSFNDRVGGAFF. The V gene is TRBV7-9, the J gene TRBJ1-1; 7 bases line up with TRBD1. Unmatched junction bases numbered 11, after V lost 3 bases and J lost 10 bases. The CDR3 is 14 residues long. CDR1 is SEHNR and CDR2 is FQNEAQ in the germline V gene (reference sequence).

V usage is TRBV6-1 and J usage is TRBJ2-1; D may be TRBD2 (6 bases). Trimming removed 1 base at V and 4 bases at J, with 11 bases between. The germline CDR1 and CDR2 sequences are MNHNS and SASEGT. CDR3 length: 15 residues. The CDR3 DNA reads TGTGCCAGCAGTGAAGGGCCCGGGAGTTACAATGAGCAGTTCTTC. Translation gives CASSEGPGSYNEQFF.

This chain links TRBV9 with TRBJ2-1; D unresolved. V dropped 1 base and J dropped 2 bases, with 10 bases sitting between them. Germline V CDR1 and CDR2: SGDLS, YYNGEE. This CDR3 has 15 amino acids. The CDR3 DNA reads TGTGCCAGCAGCGTATACGGTAATACCTACAATGAGCAGTTCTTC. Translated: CASSVYGNTYNEQFF.

The chain carries TRBV4-2 and TRBJ1-4, with D maybe TRBD1 (6 bases). This CDR3 is built from 16 residues. The V end lost 0 bases, the J end lost 5 bases, and 13 bases lay between the germline ends. In germline, CDR1 is LGHNA, CDR2 YNFKEQ. DNA of the CDR3: TGTGCCAGCAGCCAAGATGGGAGGGGGGAAAATGAAAAACTGTTTTTT. This translates into CASSQDGRGENEKLFF.